These 30 T cell receptor beta chains were all obtained from the same sample, sequenced in a study of cytomegalovirus exposure and HLA in healthy donors. PCR used 60 Vbeta primers and 13 Jbeta primers. Clones were sequenced by immunoSEQ multiplex PCR, and TCRdb holds only the in-frame ones, with some missing. The sample holds about 98,000 clones, over 65% seen once. Material for sequencing was PBMCs. These receptors were obtained from a man aged 55-75 years in good health and CMV-seropositive.

The genes are TRBV18 and TRBJ2-7; the match to TRBD1 covers 7 bases. CDR1 and CDR2 (germline): KGHSH, LQKENI. This CDR3 is 15 amino acids long. The V segment lost 5 bases and the J segment 3 bases; nucleotides outside the gene matches: 10. The chain's CDR3 is CASSSTGLGVYEQYF. Written as DNA, the CDR3 is TGTGCCAGCTCATCGACAGGGTTGGGGGTCTACGAGCAGTACTTC. The full variable domain, in which reference TRBV18 and TRBJ2-7 provide the parts outside the CDR3, is NAGVMQNPRHLVRRRGQEARLRCSPMKGHSHVYWYRQLPEEGLKFMVYLQKENIIDESGMPKERFSAEFPKEGPSILRIQQVVRGDSAAYFCASSSTGLGVYEQYFGPGTRLTVT.

The chain couples TRBV9 to TRBJ1-6; possible D gene TRBD1, 6 bases. Germline V lookup: CDR1 SGDLS, CDR2 YYNGEE. The CDR3 totals 16 residues. V lost 3 bases and J 6 bases, leaving 16 bases between the germline ends. CDR3 sequence: CASSARQAAGNSPLHF. CDR3 nucleotide sequence: TGTGCCAGCAGCGCCAGACAGGCGGCTGGTAATTCACCCCTCCACTTT.

The chain employs TRBV27 and TRBJ2-3; D gene unclear. The germline gives CDR1 MNHEY, CDR2 SMNVEV (reference sequence). This CDR3 has 15 amino acids. Trimming left V 3 bases short and J 2 bases short, with 12 bases between. DNA of the CDR3: TGTGCCAGCAGTTTTCTACCCCTAAACACAGATACGCAGTATTTT. It yields the protein CASSFLPLNTDTQYF.

V gene TRBV4-1 combines with J gene TRBJ2-3; 10 bases are shared with TRBD2. Germline loops: CDR1 MGHRA, CDR2 YSYEKL. This CDR3 spans 16 amino acids. J was trimmed by 2 bases and V by 5 bases; bases with no gene match: 7. The CDR3 reads CASSENSGGTTDTQYF. The DNA for the CDR3 is TGCGCCAGCAGCGAAAATAGCGGGGGGACCACAGATACGCAGTATTTT.

J is TRBJ1-3 and V is TRBV5-1; 9 bases fit TRBD1. This CDR3 region has 13 residues. J gave up 8 bases and V 7 bases, and 7 bases lay outside the gene matches. Per germline, CDR1 SGHRS and CDR2 YFSETQ. As DNA, the CDR3 is TGCGCCAGCGGATTGGACAGGGGTGACACCATATATTTT. Its protein is CASGLDRGDTIYF. Full variable domain (missing parts from reference TRBV5-1 and TRBJ1-3): KAGVTQTPRYLIKTRGQQVTLSCSPISGHRSVSWYQQTPGQGLQFLFEYFSETQRNKGNFPGRFSGRQFSNSRSEMNVSTLELGDSALYLCASGLDRGDTIYFGEGSWLTVV.

The rearrangement joins TRBV6-4 to TRBJ2-3, with TRBD2 as a possible D gene (5 bases). Germline loops: CDR1 MRHNA, CDR2 SNTAGT. V was shortened by 2 bases and J by 1 base, with 7 bases between the two germline ends. The CDR3 totals 14 residues. The CDR3 nucleotides are TGTGCCAGCAGTGACCGGGGAGGCACAGATACGCAGTATTTT. This translates into CASSDRGGTDTQYF.

The V gene is TRBV18, the J gene TRBJ2-5, with 7 bases lining up with TRBD1. The J call may not be correct, given that the DNA end is closer to TRBJ2-7. This CDR3 region has 18 residues. Germline CDR1 and CDR2: KGHSH and LQKENI. CDR3 sequence reads: CASSRAGQAEAGAYEQYF. Here the CDR3 DNA reads TGTGCCAGCTCACGAGCAGGACAGGCTGAGGCCGGAGCCTACGAGCAGTACTTC.

This clone was detected only once. The chain is built from TRBV9 and TRBJ2-1; 11 bases line up with TRBD2. V lost 2 bases to trimming and J lost 7 bases; unmatched junction nucleotides: 5. Germline CDR1 reads SGDLS; CDR2 reads YYNGEE. This CDR3 spans 15 amino acids. CDR3 DNA: TGTGCCAGCAGCGTTAGCGGGGGGGCGGGAAATGAGCAGTTCTTC. The encoded protein is CASSVSGGAGNEQFF.

V usage is TRBV7-8 and J usage is TRBJ2-7, with D maybe TRBD1 (6 bases). Germline V gene lookup returns CDR1 SGHVS and CDR2 FQNEAQ. V was shortened by 2 bases and J by 0 bases, with 17 bases between the two germline ends. This CDR3 comprises 17 residues. The CDR3, as DNA: TGTGCCAGCAGCTTAAGGGTTCGACAGGAGAGCTCCTACGAGCAGTACTTC. This codes for CASSLRVRQESSYEQYF. Looking up the rest from reference TRBV7-8 and TRBJ2-7 gives the full variable domain: GAGVSQSPRYKVAKRGQDVALRCDPISGHVSLFWYQQALGQGPEFLTYFQNEAQLDKSGLPSDRFFAERPEGSVSTLKIQRTQQEDSAVYLCASSLRVRQESSYEQYFGPGTRLTVT.

As to this clone: Within the sample, other DNA sequences also encode this same CDR3. V gene TRBV30 combines with J gene TRBJ2-6, with 7 positions matching TRBD2. From germline, CDR1 is GTSNPN and CDR2 SVGIG (reference sequence). The CDR3 is made up of 15 amino acids. J gave up 2 bases and V 0 bases, and 1 base lay outside the gene matches. CDR3: CAWSVGGAGANVLTF. CDR3 DNA: TGTGCCTGGAGTGTGGGGGGGGCTGGGGCCAACGTCCTGACTTTC.

This clone came up once. The chain uses TRBV5-1 and TRBJ1-2; 9 nucleotides match TRBD1. Germline-derived CDR1 and CDR2 are SGHRS and YFSETQ. The ends lost 0 bases at V and 3 bases at J; junction bases unmatched: 15. CDR3 length: 19 amino acids. CDR3 loop: CASSLGPGTGPRGDYGYTF. The CDR3 DNA sequence: TGCGCCAGCAGCTTGGGCCCCGGGACAGGGCCCCGCGGGGACTATGGCTACACCTTC.

V is TRBV5-4 and J is TRBJ2-5; 8 nucleotides line up with TRBD2. With V trimmed by 3 bases and J by 5 bases, 12 bases remained unmatched. The CDR3 runs 16 residues. CDR1 is SGHNT, CDR2 YYREEE, per germline (reference sequence). The CDR3 spells CASSSKSGRIEETQYF. The CDR3 region has the DNA TGTGCCAGCAGCTCTAAAAGCGGGAGAATTGAGGAGACCCAGTACTTC.

This clone was observed a single time. The genes are TRBV13 and TRBJ2-4, with 11 nucleotides matching TRBD2. From germline, CDR1 is PRHDT and CDR2 FYEKMQ (reference sequence). Trimming at V came to 0 bases and at J to 2 bases, leaving 12 bases not matched to a gene. This CDR3 contains 20 residues. The CDR3 region is CASSLGRDSGGARTKNIQYF. In DNA, the CDR3 is TGTGCCAGCAGCTTAGGCCGAGATAGCGGGGGGGCCCGGACCAAAAACATTCAGTACTTC.

The V gene is TRBV7-2, the J gene TRBJ2-7; 10 bases line up with TRBD1. The CDR3 has 17 amino acids. Germline trimming cut 5 bases from V and 4 bases from J; bases unmatched to any gene: 14. The germline V gene has CDR1 SGHTA and CDR2 FQGNSA. This chain's CDR3 is CASSPKAGTGASYEQYF. CDR3 bases: TGTGCCAGCAGCCCAAAAGCCGGGACAGGGGCTTCGTACGAGCAGTACTTC.

The rearrangement links TRBV7-2 to TRBJ2-1, with 11 bases fitting TRBD2. Looked up from germline, CDR1 is SGHTA and CDR2 is FQGNSA. V gave up 3 bases and J gave up 6 bases; unmatched junction bases: 4. The length of the CDR3 is 15 residues. In DNA, the CDR3 is TGTGCCAGCAGCTTGACTAGCGGGGCTCTCAATGAGCAGTTCTTC. Translating gives CASSLTSGALNEQFF.

The chain is built from TRBV19 and TRBJ1-5; TRBD1 matches 7 bases. Germline V lookup: CDR1 LNHDA, CDR2 SQIVND (reference sequence). This CDR3 contains 15 residues. The V and J ends lost 1 base and 1 base, in that order; junction bases with no gene match: 1. CDR3 bases: TGTGCCAGTAGTATAGGACAGGGAAGCAATCAGCCCCAGCATTTT. It codes for CASSIGQGSNQPQHF.

This chain uses TRBV7-9 with TRBJ2-3, with 7 bases matching TRBD1. Germline lookup yields CDR1 SEHNR and CDR2 FQNEAQ (reference sequence). With 4 bases clipped from V and 4 bases from J, the junction kept 8 bases outside the gene matches. This CDR3 comprises 15 residues. The CDR3 is CASSSSQTGPDTQYF. The DNA of the CDR3 is TGTGCCAGCAGCTCATCCCAGACAGGGCCAGATACGCAGTATTTT.

The rearrangement links TRBV19 to TRBJ1-5, with 8 bases lining up with TRBD1. The CDR3 consists of 15 residues. V was clipped by 3 bases and J by 4 bases; unmatched bases: 5. CDR1 and CDR2 (germline): LNHDA, SQIVND (reference sequence). The CDR3 DNA reads TGTGCCAGTAGTATCACAGGGGGTTCGAATCAGCCCCAGCATTTT. It codes for CASSITGGSNQPQHF.

Here the CDR3 DNA reads TGTGCCGACAGGGTGTGGTACACCTTC. As protein: CADRVWYTF. V and J are TRBV27 and TRBJ1-2; 7 bases map to TRBD1. J was trimmed by 11 bases and V by 11 bases; bases with no gene match: 5. CDR3 length equals 9 residues. Germline lookup yields CDR1 MNHEY and CDR2 SMNVEV (reference sequence).

This clone turned up a few times. This rearrangement joins TRBV5-6 to TRBJ1-4, with TRBD1 identical over 7 bases. The CDR3 totals 16 residues. Germline loops: CDR1 SGHDT, CDR2 YYEEEE. V shed 2 bases, J shed 4 bases, and the junction held 8 bases outside the gene matches. The CDR3, as DNA: TGTGCCAGCAGCTTCCAGGGGGGATATGGTAATGAAAAACTGTTTTTT. It yields the protein CASSFQGGYGNEKLFF.

This clone was counted a single time. CDR3 protein: CATRGLAGREQYF. The CDR3 region has the DNA TGTGCCACCCGAGGACTAGCGGGGCGGGAGCAGTACTTC. The V gene is TRBV6-5, the J gene TRBJ2-7; TRBD2 aligns across 12 bases. The CDR3 length is 13 residues. Germline V gene data show CDR1 as MNHEY and CDR2 as SVGAGI. V was clipped by 10 bases and J by 7 bases; unmatched bases: 8.

The V gene is TRBV14, the J gene TRBJ2-5, with a weak D call TRBD2 (6 bases). V gave up 0 bases and J gave up 0 bases, with 8 bases separating them. The CDR3 runs to 15 residues. From germline, CDR1 is SGHDN and CDR2 FVKESK. The CDR3 protein is CASSQEGGYQETQYF. For the CDR3, the DNA is TGTGCCAGCAGCCAAGAGGGGGGTTACCAAGAGACCCAGTACTTC.

V is TRBV5-1 and J is TRBJ1-1, with TRBD1 matching 7 bases. Trimming cost V 1 base and J 1 base; bases outside gene matches: 4. CDR3 length equals 15 residues. Germline CDR1 and CDR2: SGHRS and YFSETQ. In DNA form, the CDR3 reads TGCGCCAGCAGCTTGCTAGGGGGCCCGAACACTGAAGCTTTCTTT. It is translated as CASSLLGGPNTEAFF.

This clone came up a few times. The gene calls are TRBV15 and TRBJ1-6; D is possibly TRBD1 (6 bases). The CDR3 consists of 16 residues. Germline V gives CDR1 LNHNV, CDR2 YYDKDF (reference sequence). V lost 1 base to trimming and J lost 9 bases, with 16 bases between them. Written as DNA, the CDR3 is TGTGCCACCAGCAGAGGATTGGTTACAGGGAGTTCACCCCTCCACTTT. As protein: CATSRGLVTGSSPLHF.

V usage is TRBV18 and J usage is TRBJ2-5; weak D call: TRBD1 (6 bases). Germline V lookup: CDR1 KGHSH, CDR2 LQKENI. V shed 6 bases and J shed 1 base, with 12 bases lying between them. This CDR3 comprises 14 residues. The CDR3 DNA reads as TGTGCCAGCTCGCGCCGGGACACCCAAGAGACCCAGTACTTC. It encodes CASSRRDTQETQYF.

In DNA, the CDR3 is TGTGCCAGCAGCTTATTTGACATTGAAGAGACCCAGTACTTC. It translates to CASSLFDIEETQYF. V is TRBV7-9 and J is TRBJ2-5; D gene uncertain. The CDR3 has 14 residues. Germline-derived CDR1 and CDR2 are SEHNR and FQNEAQ (reference sequence). Trimming pared 2 bases from V and 3 bases from J, leaving 10 bases between.

The chain combines TRBV6-1 with TRBJ2-2; D remains unclear. V was pared by 3 bases and J by 1 base, with 3 bases between. CDR3 length equals 13 residues. Germline V gene data show CDR1 as MNHNS and CDR2 as SASEGT. For the CDR3, the DNA is TGTGCCAGCAGTGACAGGAACACCGGGGAGCTGTTTTTT. This codes for CASSDRNTGELFF.

The chain recombines TRBV19 with TRBJ2-6; TRBD1 is a possible D gene (5 bases). V was shortened by 7 bases and J by 2 bases, with 9 bases between the two germline ends. The CDR3 totals 14 residues. Germline CDR1 LNHDA, CDR2 SQIVND (reference sequence). CDR3 in DNA: TGTGCCAGTAAAGGGGTTGCTGGGGCCAACGTCCTGACTTTC. Encoded protein: CASKGVAGANVLTF. The complete variable domain, with remaining parts taken from reference TRBV19 and TRBJ2-6, reads DGGITQSPKYLFRKEGQNVTLSCEQNLNHDAMYWYRQDPGQGLRLIYYSQIVNDFQKGDIAEGYSVSREKKESFPLTVTSAQKNPTAFYLCASKGVAGANVLTFGAGSRLTVL.

The chain is built from TRBV27 and TRBJ2-7; TRBD2 agrees at 8 bases. Germline trimming cut 5 bases from V and 0 bases from J; bases unmatched to any gene: 3. There are 14 residues in the CDR3. Germline V gene sequence: CDR1 MNHEY, CDR2 SMNVEV (reference sequence). The CDR3, as DNA: TGTGCCAGCAGTCCAAGCGGGAGCTCCTACGAGCAGTACTTC. As protein: CASSPSGSSYEQYF.

V is TRBV5-1 and J is TRBJ2-5; 9 bases align to TRBD1. The tail of the sequence fits TRBJ2-7 better, so the J call may be wrong. This CDR3 is 13 amino acids long. Germline CDR1 SGHRS, CDR2 YFSETQ. CDR3 residues: CASSTGTGYEQYF. The CDR3 DNA is TGCGCCAGCAGCACCGGGACAGGGTACGAGCAGTACTTC.